This is a list of T cell receptor beta chains from one sample in a study of identical twins. TCRdb reanalysed the 5' RACE reads using MiXCR and keeps one entry per CDR3 protein. The repertoire holds 600,000 to 850,000 distinct CDR3 sequences, with around a sixth as singletons. This sample also belongs to another study, concerning T cells expressing NK-cell markers.

Sequencing was performed on PBMCs. These receptors were taken from a woman between 18 and 30 years old in good health. The CDR3 runs from the conserved cysteine through the conserved F or W. The order of the fields is clone size, V gene, D gene, J gene, CDR3 DNA, CDR3 protein. A D gene is named only where the DNA matches it firmly. Some rows have no size entry. The others give once, few or many, or a class for an expanded clone.

NA	TRBV5-6	TRBD1	TRBJ2-5	TGTGCCAGCAGCTTGGGTGACAGGGGCGAATGGGAGACCCAGTACTTC	CASSLGDRGEWETQYF
once	TRBV6-5	NA	TRBJ2-4	TGTGCCAGCAGTTGGACAGCCAAAAACATTCAGTACTTC	CASSWTAKNIQYF
few	TRBV6-5	TRBD2	TRBJ2-1	TGTGCCAGCAGTTTCCTAGCGGGGGAGAGCTCCTACAATGAGCAGTTCTTC	CASSFLAGESSYNEQFF
many	TRBV9	NA	TRBJ1-3	TGTGCCAGCAGCGGAAACACCATATATTTT	CASSGNTIYF
NA	TRBV9	TRBD1	TRBJ2-7	TGTGCCAGCAGCCCACCTGACAGGGGGCATCGGGAGCAGTACTTC	CASSPPDRGHREQYF
few	TRBV9	NA	TRBJ2-4	TGTGCCAGCAGCGTAGTGGGGGTAGGGGTAGCCAAAAACATTCAGTACTTC	CASSVVGVGVAKNIQYF
NA	TRBV29-1	NA	TRBJ2-1	TGCAGCGTTGAAAACGAGGCAAAAAGCTCCTACAATGAGCAGTTCTTC	CSVENEAKSSYNEQFF
few	TRBV29-1	TRBD1	TRBJ1-2	TGCAGCGTCACATGGGGACAGGGCGATGGCTACACCTTC	CSVTWGQGDGYTF
few	TRBV7-2	NA	TRBJ2-2	TGTGCCAGCAGCTTAGACACTAGGAACGGGGAGCTGTTTTTT	CASSLDTRNGELFF
few	TRBV19	TRBD1	TRBJ1-6	TGTGCCAGTAGTAGCGGACAGGGGGCGAATTCACCCCTCCACTTT	CASSSGQGANSPLHF
many	TRBV7-2	NA	TRBJ2-3	TGTGCCAGCCACAGAATGGGGGGAGATACGCAGTATTTT	CASHRMGGDTQYF
few	TRBV10-3	TRBD1	TRBJ2-1	TGTGCCATCAGCTCCGGGACAGGCTACAATGAGCAGTTCTTC	CAISSGTGYNEQFF
NA	TRBV10-2	NA	TRBJ2-7	TGCGCCAGCAGTGAAGGCCTGGAGCAGTACTTC	CASSEGLEQYF
few	TRBV6-5	NA	TRBJ2-7	TGTGCCAGCAGTTACGTACGGAACTCCTACGAGCAGTACTTC	CASSYVRNSYEQYF
NA	TRBV20-1	NA	TRBJ2-7	TGCAGTGCTGTTGACAGGATCTCCTACGAGCAGTACTTC	CSAVDRISYEQYF
once	TRBV3-1	TRBD2	TRBJ2-7	TGTGCCAGCAGCCACAACGCGGGGGGCTACGAGCAGTACTTC	CASSHNAGGYEQYF
few	TRBV6-5	NA	TRBJ1-6	TGTGCCAGCAGTTACGCAAATGAGAATTCACCCCTCCACTTT	CASSYANENSPLHF
few	TRBV9	TRBD1	TRBJ1-2	TGTGCCAGCAGCGTAGGAGGGGGCGATGGCTACACCTTC	CASSVGGGDGYTF
NA	TRBV7-9	NA	TRBJ2-1	TGTGCCAGCAGCTTAGATCGGCGTCTCGATGAGCAGTTCTTC	CASSLDRRLDEQFF
NA	TRBV10-3	NA	TRBJ1-4	TGTGCCATCGGAAGGACAGTTGAAAAACTGTTTTTT	CAIGRTVEKLFF
NA	TRBV11-2	NA	TRBJ2-1	TGTGCCAGCAGCTCGAGGGACAACTCGGTCGTGAATGAGCAGTTCTTC	CASSSRDNSVVNEQFF
NA	TRBV12-3/TRBV12-4	NA	TRBJ1-2	TGTGCCAGCAGTTTAATCAGGGCCCCCAGCTATGGCTACACCTTC	CASSLIRAPSYGYTF
few	TRBV12-3/TRBV12-4	TRBD2	TRBJ2-1	TGTGCCAGCAGTTCCCGACTAGCGGGAGCCGATGAGCAGTTCTTC	CASSSRLAGADEQFF
few	TRBV12-3/TRBV12-4	NA	TRBJ2-3	TGTGCCAGCACCTCTCTACGGCGCACAGATACGCAGTATTTT	CASTSLRRTDTQYF
NA	TRBV11-2	TRBD1	TRBJ2-7	TGTGCCAGCAGCTTCGGGACAGGGGGCGAGCAGTACTTC	CASSFGTGGEQYF
NA	TRBV5-1	NA	TRBJ1-1	TGCGCCAGCAGCTTGCGGGGGGCGATAGCGTCTGAAGCTTTCTTT	CASSLRGAIASEAFF
few	TRBV5-1	TRBD1	TRBJ1-6	TGCGCCAGCAGCTTGGGACAGGGGGGTGGTCATTCACCCCTCCACTTT	CASSLGQGGGHSPLHF
few	TRBV3-1	NA	TRBJ1-2	TGTGCCAGCAGCCCGGGGCGGTATGGCTACACCTTC	CASSPGRYGYTF
NA	TRBV9	NA	TRBJ1-1	TGTGCCAGCAGCGTAGTGGCAGGAGCGTATCCGAACACTGAAGCTTTCTTT	CASSVVAGAYPNTEAFF
NA	TRBV7-8	NA	TRBJ2-2	TGTGCCAGCAGTTATTACGTGAACACCGGGGAGCTGTTTTTT	CASSYYVNTGELFF
NA	TRBV7-7	NA	TRBJ2-5	TGTGCCAGCAGCTTAACAGCGGGTCTAAAAGAGACCCAGTACTTC	CASSLTAGLKETQYF
NA	TRBV6-1	TRBD1	TRBJ2-3	TGTGCCAGCACCGCACCAGGACAGGGTTTCACAGATACGCAGTATTTT	CASTAPGQGFTDTQYF
NA	TRBV19	NA	TRBJ2-3	TGTGCCAGTAGTATATCCCAGCGTTCAGATACGCAGTATTTT	CASSISQRSDTQYF
NA	TRBV5-1	NA	TRBJ1-4	TGCGCCAGCTTCGGCGAAGATGAAAAACTGTTTTTT	CASFGEDEKLFF
few	TRBV5-1	TRBD1	TRBJ1-1	TGCGCCAGCAGCCTAACCTCCGGGACAGGGGAAGCTTTCTTT	CASSLTSGTGEAFF
few	TRBV6-5	NA	TRBJ2-1	TGTGCCAGCAGTTATGGTAGCTCCTACAATGAGCAGTTCTTC	CASSYGSSYNEQFF
NA	TRBV20-1	NA	TRBJ2-7	TGCAGTGCTAGAGAGTCTGGAGGGGACTACGAGCAGTACTTC	CSARESGGDYEQYF